This TCR beta chain was sequenced for a study of blood T cell repertoires in COVID-19 (dated by TCRdb to about 2020). Study-wide context: Samples covering the acute and convalescent phases of COVID-19 were provided by collaborators in the United States, Italy and Spain. Nearly every sample came with metadata listing a de-identified subject ID, COVID-19 status, age in years and sex. The samples were drawn from the first 160 participants of the ongoing ImmuneRACE study and from over 950 subjects provided by 6 global collaborators. The repertoires were released in a freely available public database intended as a resource for research on the immune response to SARS-CoV-2. Where HLA class I and class II types were available, the types were taken from metadata supplied by the sample provider, not from assay-based typing. Subjects who had been exposed to COVID-19, were actively infected with it, or had recovered from it provided the deeply sampled blood TCRbeta repertoires that made up the dataset. The material from the prospective study consisted of cDNA or gDNA derived from T cells, B-cell-depleted T cells, or PBMCs.

TCRbeta CDR3 regions were amplified from genomic DNA using the immunoSEQ Assay, a bias-controlled multiplex PCR. The authors processed their data as follows. Nucleated cell counts per sample were estimated from amplification of reference gene primers within the assay. To quantify the absolute abundance of each unique TCRbeta CDR3 rearrangement, sequence reads were collapsed and filtered. For each sample, productive Simpson clonality was calculated as the square root of Simpson's diversity index across productive rearrangements. TCRdb stores this immuneACCESS table with in-frame sequences only. Part of the clones is absent; in the studies checked, under half of the shortfall reflects unresolved V genes, and no reason is known for the rest. V and J calls and clone size come straight from that table; D and trimming were deduced from the DNA. The sample yields about 310,000 clones; about nine tenths were counted once. The ten largest account for 1% of the sample.

Each collaborating institution followed its own protocols to collect whole blood in K2EDTA tubes. Collaborator samples were shipped for TCRbeta analysis as frozen whole blood, isolated PBMCs, or DNA extracted from either sample type. From its cysteine to its phenylalanine, the CDR3 spans 12 amino acids. The entry retains the CDR3 DNA only, 36 bases that are in frame from base 1. CDR1 and CDR2, looked up from the germline V gene (reference sequence), are SGHAT and FQDESV. Deletion took 5 bases off V and 6 bases off J, with a span of 11 bases between the germline ends. Broader findings and caveats from the paper: How much clinical and demographic metadata was included differed by source and by participant, and the metadata was provided uncurated.

As concerns this clone: Its antigen remains undetermined. Per-base quality was not reported, and no clone a single base away is much larger than it.

Sequencing was done on a sample of peripheral blood. The source of this sequence is a man over 45 with active or convalescent COVID-19. The receptor chain draws on TRBV11-1 and TRBJ2-7, with a tentative D gene TRBD2 over 5 matching bases. The CDR3 has the sequence CASSPSGFEQYF. The DNA sequence reads TGTGCCAGCAGCCCTTCGGGGTTCGAGCAGTACTTC.